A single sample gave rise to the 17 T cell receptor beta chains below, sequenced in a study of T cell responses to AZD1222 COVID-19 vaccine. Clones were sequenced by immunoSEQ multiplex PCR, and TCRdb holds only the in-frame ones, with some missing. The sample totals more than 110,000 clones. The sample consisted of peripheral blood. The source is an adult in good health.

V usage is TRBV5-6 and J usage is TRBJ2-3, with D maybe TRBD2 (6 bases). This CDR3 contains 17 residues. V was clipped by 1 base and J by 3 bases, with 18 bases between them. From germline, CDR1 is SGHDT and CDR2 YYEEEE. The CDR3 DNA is TGTGCCAGCAGCTTGATGCGGGGACTGACTCTGACAGATACGCAGTATTTT. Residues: CASSLMRGLTLTDTQYF.

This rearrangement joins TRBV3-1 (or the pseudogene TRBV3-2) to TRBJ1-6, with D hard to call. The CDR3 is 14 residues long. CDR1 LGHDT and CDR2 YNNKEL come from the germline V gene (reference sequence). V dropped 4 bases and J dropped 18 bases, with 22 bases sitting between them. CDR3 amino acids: CASSPDFVEGPNHF. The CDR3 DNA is TGTGCCAGCAGCCCCGATTTTGTGGAGGGTCCCAACCACTTT.

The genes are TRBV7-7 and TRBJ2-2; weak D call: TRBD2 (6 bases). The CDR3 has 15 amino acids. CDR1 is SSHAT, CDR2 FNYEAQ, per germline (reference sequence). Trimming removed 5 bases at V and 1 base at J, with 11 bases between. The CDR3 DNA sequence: TGTGCCAGCAGCCCGGGACTCCAGAACACCGGGGAGCTGTTTTTT. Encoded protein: CASSPGLQNTGELFF. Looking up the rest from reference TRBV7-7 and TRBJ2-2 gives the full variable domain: GAGVSQSPRYKVTKRGQDVTLRCDPISSHATLYWYQQALGQGPEFLTYFNYEAQPDKSGLPSDRFSAERPEGSISTLTIQRTEQRDSAMYRCASSPGLQNTGELFFGEGSRLTVL.

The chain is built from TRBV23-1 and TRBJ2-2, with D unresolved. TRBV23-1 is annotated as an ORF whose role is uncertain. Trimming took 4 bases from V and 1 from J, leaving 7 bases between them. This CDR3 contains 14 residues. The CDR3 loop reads CASSPGRNTGELFF. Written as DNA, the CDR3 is TGCGCCAGCAGTCCCGGACGGAACACCGGGGAGCTGTTTTTT.

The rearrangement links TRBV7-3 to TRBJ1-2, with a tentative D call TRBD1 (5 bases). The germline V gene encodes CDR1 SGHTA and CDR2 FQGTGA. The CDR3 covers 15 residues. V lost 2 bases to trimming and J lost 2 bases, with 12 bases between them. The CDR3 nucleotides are TGTGCCAGCAGCTTAGGCGGGACCGGCAACTATGGCTACACCTTC. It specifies CASSLGGTGNYGYTF.

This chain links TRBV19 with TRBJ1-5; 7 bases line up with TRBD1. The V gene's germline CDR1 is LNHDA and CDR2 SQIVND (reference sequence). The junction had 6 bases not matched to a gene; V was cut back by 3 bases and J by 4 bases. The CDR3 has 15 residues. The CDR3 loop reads CASSIGTEINQPQHF. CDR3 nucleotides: TGTGCCAGTAGTATTGGGACAGAGATTAATCAGCCCCAGCATTTT.

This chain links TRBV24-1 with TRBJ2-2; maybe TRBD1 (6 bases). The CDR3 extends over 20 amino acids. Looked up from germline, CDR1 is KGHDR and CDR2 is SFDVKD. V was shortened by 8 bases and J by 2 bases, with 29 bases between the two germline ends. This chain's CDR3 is CATTQDSLALILFNTGELFF. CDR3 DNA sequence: TGTGCCACCACCCAGGACAGTCTCGCACTGATTCTCTTTAACACCGGGGAGCTGTTTTTT.

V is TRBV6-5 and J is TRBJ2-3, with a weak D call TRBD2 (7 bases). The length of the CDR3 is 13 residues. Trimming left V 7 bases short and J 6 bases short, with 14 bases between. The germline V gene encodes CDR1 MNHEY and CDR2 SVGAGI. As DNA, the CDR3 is TGTGCCAGCAAAAGGGGGGGGTCCGATACGCAGTATTTT. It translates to CASKRGGSDTQYF.

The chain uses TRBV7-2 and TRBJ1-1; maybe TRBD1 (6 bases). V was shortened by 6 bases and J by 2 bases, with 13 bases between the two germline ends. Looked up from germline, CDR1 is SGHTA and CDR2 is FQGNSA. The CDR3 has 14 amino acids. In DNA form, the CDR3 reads TGTGCCAGCAGGGCAGGGGCTTCAAACACTGAAGCTTTCTTT. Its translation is CASRAGASNTEAFF.

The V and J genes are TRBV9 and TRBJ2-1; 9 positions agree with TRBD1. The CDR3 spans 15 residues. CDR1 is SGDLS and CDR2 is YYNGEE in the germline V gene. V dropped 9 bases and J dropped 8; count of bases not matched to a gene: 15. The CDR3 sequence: CATSTGGLPADEQFF. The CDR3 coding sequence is TGTGCCACCTCGACAGGGGGGCTCCCGGCGGATGAGCAGTTCTTC.

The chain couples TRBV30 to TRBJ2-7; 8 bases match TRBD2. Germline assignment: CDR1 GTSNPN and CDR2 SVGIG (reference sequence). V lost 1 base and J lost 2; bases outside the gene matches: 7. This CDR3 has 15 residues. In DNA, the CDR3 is TGTGCCTGGAGTGGTGGGCGGGGGGCAACCTACGAGCAGTACTTC. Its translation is CAWSGGRGATYEQYF. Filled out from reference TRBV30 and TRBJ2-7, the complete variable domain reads SQTIHQWPATLVQPVGSPLSLECTVEGTSNPNLYWYRQAAGRGLQLLFYSVGIGQISSEVPQNLSASRPQDRQFILSSKKLLLSDSGFYLCAWSGGRGATYEQYFGPGTRLTVT.

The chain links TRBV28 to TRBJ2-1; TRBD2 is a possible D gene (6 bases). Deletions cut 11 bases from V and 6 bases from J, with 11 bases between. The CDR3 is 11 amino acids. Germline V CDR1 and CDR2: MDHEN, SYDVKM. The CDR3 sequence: CAGRRGNEQFF. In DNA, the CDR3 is TGTGCCGGGAGGAGGGGCAATGAGCAGTTCTTC.

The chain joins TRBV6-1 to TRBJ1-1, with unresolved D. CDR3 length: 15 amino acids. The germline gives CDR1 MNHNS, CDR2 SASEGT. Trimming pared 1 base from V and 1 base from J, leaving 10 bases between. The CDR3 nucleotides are TGTGCCAGCAGTGAAGTAATGGCGTCGAACACTGAAGCTTTCTTT. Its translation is CASSEVMASNTEAFF.

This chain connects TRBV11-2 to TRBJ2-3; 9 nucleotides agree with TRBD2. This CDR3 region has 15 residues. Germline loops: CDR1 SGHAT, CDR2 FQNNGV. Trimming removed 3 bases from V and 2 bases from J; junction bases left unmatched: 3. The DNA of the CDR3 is TGTGCCAGCAGCTTCGGGACTAGCTACACAGATACGCAGTATTTT. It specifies CASSFGTSYTDTQYF.

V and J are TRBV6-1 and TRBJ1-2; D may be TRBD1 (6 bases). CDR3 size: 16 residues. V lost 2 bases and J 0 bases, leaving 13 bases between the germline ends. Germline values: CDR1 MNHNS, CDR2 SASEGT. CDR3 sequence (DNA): TGTGCCAGCAGTGAATTTCACAGGGTCGCTAACTATGGCTACACCTTC. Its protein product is CASSEFHRVANYGYTF.

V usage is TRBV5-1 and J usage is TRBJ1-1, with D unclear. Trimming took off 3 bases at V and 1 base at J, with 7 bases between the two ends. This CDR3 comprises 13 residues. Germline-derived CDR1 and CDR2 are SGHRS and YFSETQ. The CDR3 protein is CASSSAPNTEAFF. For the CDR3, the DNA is TGCGCCAGCAGCTCCGCCCCGAACACTGAAGCTTTCTTT.

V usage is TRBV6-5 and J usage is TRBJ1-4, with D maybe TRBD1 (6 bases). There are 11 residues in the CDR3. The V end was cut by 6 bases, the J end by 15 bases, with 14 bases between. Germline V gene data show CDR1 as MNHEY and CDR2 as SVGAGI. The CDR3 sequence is CASRLGDTLFF. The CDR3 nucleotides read TGTGCCAGCAGGTTAGGGGACACCTTGTTTTTT.